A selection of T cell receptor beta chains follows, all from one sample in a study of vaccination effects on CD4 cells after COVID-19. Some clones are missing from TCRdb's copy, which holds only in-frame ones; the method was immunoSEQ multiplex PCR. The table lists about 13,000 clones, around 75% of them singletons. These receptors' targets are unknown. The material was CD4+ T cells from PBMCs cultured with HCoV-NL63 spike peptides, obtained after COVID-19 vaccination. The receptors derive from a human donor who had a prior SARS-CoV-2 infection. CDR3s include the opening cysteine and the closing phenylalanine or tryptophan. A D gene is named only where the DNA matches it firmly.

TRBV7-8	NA	CASSSPGRRTYEQYF
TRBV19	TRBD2	CASSIISSGRAGGELFF
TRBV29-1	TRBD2	CSVLGLAGVYTQYF
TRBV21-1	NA	CARQGDNQPQHF
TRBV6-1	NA	CASSEVPGASYEQYF
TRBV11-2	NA	CASSLGPDLSNQPQHF
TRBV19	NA	CASSPRAGLGYTF
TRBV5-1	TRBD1	CASSLEGQGVETQYF
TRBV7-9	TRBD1	CASSLARDRGYTQYF
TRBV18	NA	CASSPVAGGGQPQHF
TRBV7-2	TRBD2	CASSLGLATDTQYF
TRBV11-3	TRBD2	CASSLGSGRIVDEQFF
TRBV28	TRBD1	CASIQGALVANEQFF
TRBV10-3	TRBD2	CAIRTSGGTDTQYF
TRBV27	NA	CASSWTLGYGYTF